Sequencing of this T cell receptor (beta chain) was carried out in a study of siplizumab effects on memory and regulatory T cells. General study points: Neither a naive nor a memory phenotype was assignable to roughly 75-97% of proliferating CD4+ or CD8+ clones. Naive T cells appeared more diverse than memory cells and seemed to be major alloresponse contributors. Under siplizumab, alloreactive sequences traced to unstimulated CD4+ memory cells were significantly reduced.

V was clipped by 2 bases and J by 4 bases; unmatched bases: 9. The CDR3 extends over 16 amino acids. The germline V gene has CDR1 SGHDN and CDR2 FVKESK. As concerns this clone: Its antigen is as yet unknown.

Profiling relied on immunoSEQ multiplex PCR, and the TCRdb table lists in-frame clones only, not all of them. This table holds about 91,000 clones, approximately 93% found once. The V call is TRBV14, the J call TRBJ2-5; TRBD1 agrees at 8 bases. The sample taken for sequencing was CD8+ T cells sorted from blood. This clonotype was sampled from a human donor in good health. CDR3 sequence: CASSQLAPGGLETQYF. In nucleotides, the CDR3 is TGTGCCAGCAGCCAACTCGCGCCAGGGGGCTTAGAGACCCAGTACTTC.